This TCR beta chain was identified during a study of blood T cell repertoires in COVID-19. J lost 3 bases, V lost 6 bases, and 9 bases had no gene match. CDR1 and CDR2 (germline): SGHRS, YFSETQ. This CDR3 has 16 amino acids. Study processing details: Using reference gene primer amplification, nucleated cell counts were estimated. Data came from immunoSEQ multiplex PCR; TCRdb stores just in-frame clones and leaves some out. V, J and clone size are those of that table, while D and trimming were read from the DNA. The table has some 80,000 clones, more than 70% seen once; the top ten hold about 21%. V and J are TRBV5-1 and TRBJ2-3, with 11 bases aligning to TRBD2. Material for sequencing was peripheral blood. The TCR originated in a human donor in a cohort sampled during active COVID-19. This chain's CDR3 is CASTIGGTSGTDTQYF. CDR3 sequence (DNA): TGCGCCAGCACCATCGGCGGGACTAGCGGTACAGATACGCAGTATTTT.